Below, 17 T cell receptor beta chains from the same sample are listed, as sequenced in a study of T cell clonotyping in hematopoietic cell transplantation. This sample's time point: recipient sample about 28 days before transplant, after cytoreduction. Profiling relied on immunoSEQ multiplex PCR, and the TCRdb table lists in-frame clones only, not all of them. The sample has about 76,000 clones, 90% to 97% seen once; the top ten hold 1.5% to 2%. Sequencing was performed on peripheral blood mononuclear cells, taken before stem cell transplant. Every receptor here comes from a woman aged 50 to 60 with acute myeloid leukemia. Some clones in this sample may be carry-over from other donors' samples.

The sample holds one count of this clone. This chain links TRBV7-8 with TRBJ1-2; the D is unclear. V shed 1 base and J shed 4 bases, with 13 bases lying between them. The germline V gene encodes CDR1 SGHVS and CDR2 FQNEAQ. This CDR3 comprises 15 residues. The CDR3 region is CASSLEAGVTYGYTF. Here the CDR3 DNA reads TGTGCCAGCAGCTTAGAGGCAGGAGTTACCTATGGCTACACCTTC.

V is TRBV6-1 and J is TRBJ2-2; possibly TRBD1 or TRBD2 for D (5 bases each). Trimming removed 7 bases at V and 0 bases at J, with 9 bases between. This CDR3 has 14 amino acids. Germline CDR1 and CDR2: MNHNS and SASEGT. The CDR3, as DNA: TGTGCCAGCACCAGGGACCCGAACACCGGGGAGCTGTTTTTT. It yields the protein CASTRDPNTGELFF.

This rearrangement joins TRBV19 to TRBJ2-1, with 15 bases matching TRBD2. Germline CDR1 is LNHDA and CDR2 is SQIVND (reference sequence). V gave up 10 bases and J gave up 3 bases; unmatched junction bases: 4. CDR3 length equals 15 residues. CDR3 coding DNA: TGTGCCACGAGGACTAGCGGGGGGGACTACAATGAGCAGTTCTTC. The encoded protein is CATRTSGGDYNEQFF.

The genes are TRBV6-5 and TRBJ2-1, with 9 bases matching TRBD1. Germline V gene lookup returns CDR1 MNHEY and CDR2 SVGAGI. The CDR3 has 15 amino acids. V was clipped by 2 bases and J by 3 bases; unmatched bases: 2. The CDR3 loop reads CASSYRDRDYNEQFF. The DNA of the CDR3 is TGTGCCAGCAGTTACCGGGACAGGGACTACAATGAGCAGTTCTTC.

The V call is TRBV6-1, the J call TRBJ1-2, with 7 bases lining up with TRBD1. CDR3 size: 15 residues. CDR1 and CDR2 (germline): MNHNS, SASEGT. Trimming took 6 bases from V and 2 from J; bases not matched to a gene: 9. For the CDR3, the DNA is TGTGCCAGCAGGGACAGGAGACCACTAAACTATGGCTACACCTTC. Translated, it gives CASRDRRPLNYGYTF.

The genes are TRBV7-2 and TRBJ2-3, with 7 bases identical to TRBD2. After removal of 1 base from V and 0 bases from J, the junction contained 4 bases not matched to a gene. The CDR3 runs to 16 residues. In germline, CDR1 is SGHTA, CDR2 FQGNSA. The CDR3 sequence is CASSLGGSGSTDTQYF. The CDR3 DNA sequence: TGTGCCAGCAGCTTAGGTGGTAGCGGGAGCACAGATACGCAGTATTTT.

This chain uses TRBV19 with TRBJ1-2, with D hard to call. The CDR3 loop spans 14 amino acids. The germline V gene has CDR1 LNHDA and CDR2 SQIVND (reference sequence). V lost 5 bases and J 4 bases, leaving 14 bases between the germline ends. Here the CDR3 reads CASSPSGRLYGYTF. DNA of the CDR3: TGTGCCAGTAGTCCCTCTGGCAGACTCTATGGCTACACCTTC.

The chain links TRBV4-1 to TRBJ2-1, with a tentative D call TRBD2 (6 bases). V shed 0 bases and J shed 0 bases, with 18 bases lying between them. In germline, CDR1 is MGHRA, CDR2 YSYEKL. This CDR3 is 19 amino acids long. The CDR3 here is CASSQDRSTGEISYNEQFF. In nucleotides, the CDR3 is TGCGCCAGCAGCCAAGATAGAAGTACGGGAGAGATCTCCTACAATGAGCAGTTCTTC.

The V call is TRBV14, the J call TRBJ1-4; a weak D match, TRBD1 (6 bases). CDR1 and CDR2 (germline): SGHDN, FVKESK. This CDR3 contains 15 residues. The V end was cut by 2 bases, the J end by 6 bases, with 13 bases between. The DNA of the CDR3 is TGTGCCAGCAGCCAACCACAGGGACGGGATGAAAAACTGTTTTTT. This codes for CASSQPQGRDEKLFF.

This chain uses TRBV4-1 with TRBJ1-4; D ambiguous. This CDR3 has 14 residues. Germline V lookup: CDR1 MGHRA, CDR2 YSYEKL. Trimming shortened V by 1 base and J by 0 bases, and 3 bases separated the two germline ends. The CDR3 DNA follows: TGCGCCAGCAGCCAAGGGCCAACTAATGAAAAACTGTTTTTT. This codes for CASSQGPTNEKLFF.

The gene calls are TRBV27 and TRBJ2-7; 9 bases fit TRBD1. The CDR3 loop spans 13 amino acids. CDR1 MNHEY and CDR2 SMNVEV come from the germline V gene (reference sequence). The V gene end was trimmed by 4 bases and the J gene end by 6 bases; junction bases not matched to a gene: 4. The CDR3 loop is CASSSWDRAEQYF. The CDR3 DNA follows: TGTGCCAGCAGTTCCTGGGACAGGGCCGAGCAGTACTTC.

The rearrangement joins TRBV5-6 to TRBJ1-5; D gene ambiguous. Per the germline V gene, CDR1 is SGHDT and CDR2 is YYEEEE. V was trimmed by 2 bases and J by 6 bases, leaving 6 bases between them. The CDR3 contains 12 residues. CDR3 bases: TGTGCCAGCAGCTTCGGTCGTCAGCCCCAGCATTTT. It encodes CASSFGRQPQHF. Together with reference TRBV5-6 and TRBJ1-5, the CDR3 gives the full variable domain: DAGVTQSPTHLIKTRGQQVTLRCSPKSGHDTVSWYQQALGQGPQFIFQYYEEEERQRGNFPDRFSGHQFPNYSSELNVNALLLGDSALYLCASSFGRQPQHFGDGTRLSIL.

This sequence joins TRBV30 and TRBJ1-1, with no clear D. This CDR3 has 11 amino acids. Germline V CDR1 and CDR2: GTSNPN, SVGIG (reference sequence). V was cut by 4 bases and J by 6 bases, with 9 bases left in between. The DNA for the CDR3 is TGTGCCTGGATTGCCTTCGCTGAAGCTTTCTTT. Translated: CAWIAFAEAFF.

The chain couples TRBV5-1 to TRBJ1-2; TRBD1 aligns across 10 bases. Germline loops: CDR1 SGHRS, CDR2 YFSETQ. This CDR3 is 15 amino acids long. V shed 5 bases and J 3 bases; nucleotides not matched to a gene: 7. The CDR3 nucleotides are TGCGCCAGCAGATCTGACAGGGGGCCAGACTATGGCTACACCTTC. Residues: CASRSDRGPDYGYTF. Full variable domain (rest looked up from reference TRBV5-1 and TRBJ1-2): KAGVTQTPRYLIKTRGQQVTLSCSPISGHRSVSWYQQTPGQGLQFLFEYFSETQRNKGNFPGRFSGRQFSNSRSEMNVSTLELGDSALYLCASRSDRGPDYGYTFGSGTRLTVV.

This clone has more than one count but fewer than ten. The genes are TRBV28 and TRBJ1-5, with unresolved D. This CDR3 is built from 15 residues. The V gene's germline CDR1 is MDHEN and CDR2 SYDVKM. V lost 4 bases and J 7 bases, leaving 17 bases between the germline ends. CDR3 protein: CASSSMAARKQPQHF. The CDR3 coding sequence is TGTGCCAGCAGTTCGATGGCTGCACGAAAACAGCCCCAGCATTTT.

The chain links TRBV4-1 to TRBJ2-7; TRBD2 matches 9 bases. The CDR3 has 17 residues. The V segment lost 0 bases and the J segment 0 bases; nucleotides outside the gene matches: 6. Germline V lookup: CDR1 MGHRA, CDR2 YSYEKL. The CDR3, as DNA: TGCGCCAGCAGCCAAGACCAAGCGGGAGGTATCTCCTACGAGCAGTACTTC. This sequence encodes CASSQDQAGGISYEQYF.

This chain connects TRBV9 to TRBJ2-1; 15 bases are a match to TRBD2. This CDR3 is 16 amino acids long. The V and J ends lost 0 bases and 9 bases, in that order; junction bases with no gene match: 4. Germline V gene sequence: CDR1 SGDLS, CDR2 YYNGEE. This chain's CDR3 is CASSVEGLAGGPEQFF. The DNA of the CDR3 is TGTGCCAGCAGCGTAGAGGGACTAGCGGGAGGTCCTGAGCAGTTCTTC.